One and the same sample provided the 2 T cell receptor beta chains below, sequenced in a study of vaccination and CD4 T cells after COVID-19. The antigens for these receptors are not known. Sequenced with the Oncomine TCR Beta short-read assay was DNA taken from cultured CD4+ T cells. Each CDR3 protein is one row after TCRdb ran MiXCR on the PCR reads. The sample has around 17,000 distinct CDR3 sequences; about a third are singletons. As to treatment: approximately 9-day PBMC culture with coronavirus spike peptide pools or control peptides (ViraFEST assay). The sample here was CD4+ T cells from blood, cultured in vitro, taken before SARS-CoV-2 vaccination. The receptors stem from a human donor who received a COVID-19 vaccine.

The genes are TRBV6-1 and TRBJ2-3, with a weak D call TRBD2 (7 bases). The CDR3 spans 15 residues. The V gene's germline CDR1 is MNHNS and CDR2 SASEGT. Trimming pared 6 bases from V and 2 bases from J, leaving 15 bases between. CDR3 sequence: CASRPRGAITDTQYF. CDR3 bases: TGTGCCAGCAGACCTCGGGGGGCGATCACAGATACGCAGTATTTT.

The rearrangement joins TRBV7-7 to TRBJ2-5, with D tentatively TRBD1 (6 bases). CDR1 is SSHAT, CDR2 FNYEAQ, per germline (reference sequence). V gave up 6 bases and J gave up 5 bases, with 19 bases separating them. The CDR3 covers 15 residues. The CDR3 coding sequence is TGTGCCAGCAGTTCCAAGACAGGCCTGGGGGAGACCCAGTACTTC. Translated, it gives CASSSKTGLGETQYF.